This TCR beta chain appears in the sequencing data of a study of blood T cells in healthy people across ages (dated by TCRdb to 2013 to 2016). Regarding the research as a whole: In model experiments, template switching captured about one uniquely barcoded TCR beta cDNA molecule for every two T cells. Using the same blood draw, the study looked at two additional independent replicas of 1 million unique cDNA reads for two donors, one aged 18 to 30 and the other aged 80 or older. To avoid experimental bias, donors of different ages were randomly spread across the sequencing lanes. Four age groups were formed from the donors: young (average about 15 years), middle-aged (approximately 41), aged (approximately 60) and long-lived (roughly 81). Using deep sequencing normalized with unique cDNA molecular identifiers, the study measured how TCR beta repertoire diversity changes with age. What the study reported, not specific to this receptor: The CMV infection status of donors was not known, potentially confounding age-related changes in expanded clonotypes. There was a strong correlation between observed TCR beta diversity and the percentage of naive T cells measured by flow cytometry. Observed TCR beta diversity per million T cells fell roughly linearly with age, and a significant reduction was already apparent by age around 40. The long-lived group showed more naive CD4+ T cells, fewer expanded clones and increased TCR diversity than the aged group, suggesting age selection. Total diversity estimates from one million sequenced T cells were considered lower bounds and underestimates. Because profiling used bulk unsorted PBMCs, naive and antigen-experienced compartments could not be compared conclusively.

The CDR3 contains 15 residues, cysteine and phenylalanine counted. The sequence is cut down to CDR3 DNA, 45 bases in frame from base 1. The junction shows trimming of 0 bases on V and 4 bases on J, plus 10 bases between the germline ends. As concerns this clonotype: No antigen is known for it. No quality values exist for individual bases; no much larger clone is one base distant.

Library creation used 5' RACE. For sequencing, an Illumina HiSeq 2500 was employed. A second PCR of roughly 7 to 11 cycles was performed with a sample-barcoded 5' primer and a J-beta primer mix. A unique molecular identifier was introduced onto each TCR beta cDNA molecule by a template-switch 5' adaptor carrying 12 random nucleotides. At least 2.5 million CDR3-containing paired-end reads were obtained from each sample. All of the RNA was converted into first-strand cDNA using the Mint cDNA synthesis kit, with a TRBC-specific oligonucleotide serving as the primer. All cDNA was treated with uracil-DNA glycosylase and then went through a first 18-cycle PCR with the universal primers M1SS and BC2_uni_R. In the authors' own workflow: Normalization of each sample was performed by random selection of 1 million high-quality reads, each carrying a distinct molecular identifier. Instead of being binned into consensus sequences, reads with shared molecular identifiers were discarded. MiTCR, set to a Q25 quality threshold and the strictest error-elimination algorithm, was used for CDR3 identification, clonotype clustering and error correction. A nonparametric unseen species model using Euler transformation provided a lower-bound estimate of total TCR beta diversity. The raw public reads went through TCRdb reprocessing: fastp at Q25, MiXCR clone calling, in-frame beta chains kept. A single entry per CDR3 protein holds the most common genes and DNA from its merged rows. The authors' filters were not applied to this entry. The sample profile shows under 1 million distinct CDR3 sequences; around 45% of them were found once. Roughly 19% of the sample comes from the top ten.

Donors were about 36 systemically healthy Caucasian individuals from Russia aged roughly 6 to 90 years. Approximately 10 milliliters of peripheral blood were collected from each donor into EDTA-treated Vacutainer tubes. Ficoll-Paque density-gradient centrifugation was used to isolate PBMCs, with at least 6 million obtained per sample. Total RNA was extracted from PBMCs with Trizol reagent, with at least 5 micrograms obtained per sample. The percentages of naive CD45RAhigh/CD27high T cells were determined by flow cytometry on a PBMC aliquot from every donor. Material: blood. The source is a man aged 60 to 69 in good health. The chain employs TRBV12-3 or TRBV12-4 and TRBJ1-5, with no confident D gene call. Read as DNA, the sequence is TGTGCCAGCAGTTTAGCGCGGAACGGAAATCAGCCCCAGCATTTT. This gives the protein CASSLARNGNQPQHF.